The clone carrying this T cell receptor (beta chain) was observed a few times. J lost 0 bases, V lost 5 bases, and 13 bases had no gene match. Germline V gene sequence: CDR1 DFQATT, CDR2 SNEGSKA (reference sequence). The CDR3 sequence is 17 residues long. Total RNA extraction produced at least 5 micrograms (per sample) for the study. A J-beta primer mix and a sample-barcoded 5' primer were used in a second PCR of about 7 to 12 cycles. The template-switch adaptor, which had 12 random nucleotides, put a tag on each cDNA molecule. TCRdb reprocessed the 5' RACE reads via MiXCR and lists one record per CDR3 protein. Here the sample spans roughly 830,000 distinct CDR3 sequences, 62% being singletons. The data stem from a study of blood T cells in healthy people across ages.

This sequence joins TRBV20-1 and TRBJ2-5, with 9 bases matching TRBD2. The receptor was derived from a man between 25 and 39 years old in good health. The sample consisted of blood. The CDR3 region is CSAPPSLAGAYQETQYF. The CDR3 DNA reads TGCAGTGCTCCCCCGTCATTAGCGGGGGCGTACCAAGAGACCCAGTACTTC.